This T cell receptor beta chain was found in a study of CD4 T cells in relation to SARS-CoV-2 and coronaviruses. Study-level information: After less than eleven days of antigen culture, PBMC TCR beta CDR3s were sequenced. Findings and caveats of the study: Samples before the pandemic and after infection were not matched within any donor. No crossreactivity against non-spike viral proteins was tested here.

CD4+ T cells from unexposed donors were obtained before the COVID-19 pandemic (2011-2018). After 10 to 11 days of culture, CD4+ T cells were isolated. As cell numbers allowed, unexposed-donor CD4+ T cells faced SARS-CoV-2 S/N and four cold-coronavirus spikes. The CDR3 loop spans 16 amino acids. CDR1 and CDR2 from the germline V gene are SGDLS and YYNGEE. Trimming took off 3 bases at V and 2 bases at J, with 14 bases between the two ends. Repertoires were generated with immunoSEQ multiplex PCR, while TCRdb's copy carries only in-frame clones and drops some. This table has about 15,000 clones, 60% to 80% appearing once. On this clone: The antigen is undetermined.

The V and J genes are TRBV9 and TRBJ1-4; D is unclear. The TCR originated in a human donor in good health. Sequenced sample: CD4+ T cells from PBMCs, cultured in vitro. The CDR3 DNA reads as TGTGCCAGCAGCGCGGGGTCGGGGTCCACTAATGAAAAACTGTTTTTT. Its protein is CASSAGSGSTNEKLFF. Using reference TRBV9 and TRBJ1-4 for the parts outside the CDR3, the full variable domain is DSGVTQTPKHLITATGQRVTLRCSPRSGDLSVYWYQQSLDQGLQFLIQYYNGEERAKGNILERFSAQQFPDLHSELNLSSLELGDSALYFCASSAGSGSTNEKLFFGSGTQLSVL.